The 8 T cell receptor beta chains reported below all come from one sample, sequenced in a study of blood T cell repertoires in COVID-19. Here immunoSEQ multiplex PCR was the method, and the copy in TCRdb shows in-frame clones only, minus some. Among roughly 150,000 clones listed, approximately 90% were seen once. The sample was peripheral blood. The receptors come from a human donor in a cohort sampled during active COVID-19.

This clone was counted a few times. The gene calls are TRBV30 and TRBJ2-7; 8 nucleotides agree with TRBD2. Unmatched junction bases numbered 7, after V lost 1 base and J lost 2 bases. This CDR3 is 15 amino acids long. The germline CDR1 and CDR2 sequences are GTSNPN and SVGIG (reference sequence). The CDR3 is CAWSGVAGTTYEQYF. The CDR3 DNA follows: TGTGCCTGGAGTGGGGTAGCGGGGACAACCTACGAGCAGTACTTC.

The genes are TRBV25-1 and TRBJ1-2; no firm D call. Trimming cost V 1 base and J 8 bases, with 11 bases left between them. In germline, CDR1 is MGHDK, CDR2 SYGVNS. This CDR3 contains 13 residues. This CDR3 reads CASSELGRLGYTF. As DNA, the CDR3 is TGTGCCAGCAGTGAATTGGGCAGGCTCGGCTACACCTTC.

The V and J genes are TRBV27 and TRBJ2-7; the D gene is possibly TRBD2 (9 bases). Germline loops: CDR1 MNHEY, CDR2 SMNVEV (reference sequence). The V end was cut by 6 bases, the J end by 9 bases, with 30 bases between. This CDR3 comprises 17 residues. CDR3 nucleotide sequence: TGTGCCAGCAGGGACAGGGCTTTAGCGGGAGTAGGACTCGGGCAGTACTTC. Translated, it gives CASRDRALAGVGLGQYF.

V is TRBV12-3 or TRBV12-4 and J is TRBJ2-7; D remains unclear. V dropped 3 bases and J dropped 0 bases, with 6 bases sitting between them. The CDR3 covers 13 residues. The CDR3 DNA sequence: TGTGCCAGCAGTTTTGGGCCCTCCTACGAGCAGTACTTC. Protein sequence: CASSFGPSYEQYF.

This clone was recorded once. This rearrangement joins TRBV5-1 to TRBJ2-7, with a tentative D call TRBD1 (5 bases). The V end lost 6 bases, the J end lost 3 bases, and 13 bases lay between the germline ends. The germline V gene has CDR1 SGHRS and CDR2 YFSETQ. The CDR3 length is 13 residues. As DNA, the CDR3 is TGCGCCAGCAAGATTGGACAAGACTACGAGCAGTACTTC. The encoded protein is CASKIGQDYEQYF.

This clone was seen more than once but under ten times. This chain links TRBV19 with TRBJ2-1, with TRBD2 identical over 13 bases. CDR3 length: 14 residues. Germline V gene lookup returns CDR1 LNHDA and CDR2 SQIVND (reference sequence). The J segment lost 8 bases and the V segment lost 7 bases, leaving 5 bases of the junction unmatched. DNA of the CDR3: TGTGCCAGTACCCGGACTAGCGGGAGTTATGAGCAGTTCTTC. This translates into CASTRTSGSYEQFF.

A word on this clone: The junction departs from germline at one end; a sequencing error may be responsible. This rearrangement joins TRBV6-9 to TRBJ2-1; TRBD2 aligns across 13 bases. The CDR3 runs to 15 residues. Germline values: CDR1 MNHGY, CDR2 SVAAGI. The CDR3 loop reads CASGKTSGRYTEQFF. The CDR3 bases are TGTGCCAGCGGAAAGACTAGCGGGAGGTACACTGAGCAGTTCTTC.

This clone appeared once. The chain joins TRBV7-8 to TRBJ2-3, with D tentatively TRBD1 (6 bases). Deletions cut 5 bases from V and 0 bases from J, with 15 bases between. Germline CDR1 SGHVS, CDR2 FQNEAQ. The CDR3 spans 16 residues. The CDR3 DNA reads as TGTGCCAGCAGCCACTGGACAGCCCCTAGCACAGATACGCAGTATTTT. Residues: CASSHWTAPSTDTQYF.